The following is a T cell receptor beta chain sequence with its context. This sample stems from a study of T cell changes during pregnancy in multiple sclerosis. The CDR3 is 17 residues long. Germline V gene sequence: CDR1 SGHAT, CDR2 FQNNGV. V dropped 1 base and J dropped 5; count of bases not matched to a gene: 11. Clones were sequenced by immunoSEQ multiplex PCR, and TCRdb holds only the in-frame ones, with some missing. The sample lists around 41,000 clones; approximately 90% were seen once. The chain uses TRBV11-2 and TRBJ2-7; 10 bases are a match to TRBD1. Source material: PBMCs (not recorded whether the cells were cultured). This sequence originates from a female donor with multiple sclerosis, enrolled in a pregnancy study. The CDR3 DNA is TGTGCCAGCAGCTTAGCCGGAAACGGGACAGGGGAACACGAGCAGTACTTC. Translating gives CASSLAGNGTGEHEQYF.